Following are 26 T cell receptor beta chains from one sample sequenced in a study of cytomegalovirus exposure and HLA in healthy donors. The PCR employed 60 Vbeta primers together with 13 Jbeta primers. Some clones are missing from TCRdb's copy, which holds only in-frame ones; the method was immunoSEQ multiplex PCR. This sample has approximately 110,000 clones; about 80% occur once, and the top ten carry approximately 3.9%. The sequenced sample consisted of PBMCs. All receptors come from a man between 35 and 55 years old in good health and CMV-seronegative.

The chain recombines TRBV7-8 with TRBJ2-7, with D perhaps matching TRBD1 (6 bases). Germline V gives CDR1 SGHVS, CDR2 FQNEAQ. This CDR3 region has 13 residues. The V gene lost 4 bases and the J gene lost 7 bases, with 14 bases spanning the gap. This chain's CDR3 is CASSSRQEGEQYF. The DNA for the CDR3 is TGTGCCAGCAGCTCAAGACAGGAAGGAGAGCAGTACTTC.

The chain couples TRBV25-1 to TRBJ1-1; a weak D match, TRBD1 (6 bases). CDR3 size: 13 residues. The germline V gene has CDR1 MGHDK and CDR2 SYGVNS. V was shortened by 7 bases and J by 2 bases, with 11 bases between the two germline ends. The CDR3 DNA reads as TGTGCCAGCACGCAGGGGCTAAACACTGAAGCTTTCTTT. It codes for CASTQGLNTEAFF.

To note about this clone: Germline is not matched at one junction end, which may reflect a read error. The genes are TRBV7-7 and TRBJ2-1; possibly TRBD1 for D (6 bases). From germline, CDR1 is SSHAT and CDR2 FNYEAQ (reference sequence). This CDR3 comprises 12 residues. The CDR3, as DNA: TGTGCTAGCAGCTCAGCGGACAGTGAGCAGTTCTTC. Its protein product is CASSSADSEQFF.

The genes are TRBV6-6 and TRBJ1-1; no definite D call. CDR3 length equals 16 residues. Trimming removed 7 bases from V and 0 bases from J, with 18 bases in between. Germline V CDR1 and CDR2: MNHNY, SVGAGI (reference sequence). For the CDR3, the DNA is TGTGCCAGCACTCTTAGGGAGGGAAGCGTGAACACTGAAGCTTTCTTT. Amino acids: CASTLREGSVNTEAFF.

This chain connects TRBV6-5 to TRBJ1-1, with a possible D match to TRBD1 (5 bases). CDR1 is MNHEY and CDR2 is SVGAGI in the germline V gene. The CDR3 consists of 12 residues. Trimming left V 5 bases short and J 5 bases short, with 9 bases between. The CDR3 reads CASSLRGTEAFF. The CDR3 DNA sequence: TGTGCCAGCAGTCTCCGGGGGACTGAAGCTTTCTTT.

This chain links TRBV6-6 with TRBJ1-5; D possibly corresponds to TRBD1 (5 bases). Trimming left V 4 bases short and J 11 bases short, with 15 bases between. CDR1 and CDR2 from the germline V gene are MNHNY and SVGAGI (reference sequence). The CDR3 has 13 residues. CDR3 sequence reads: CASSSDLRGTQHF. The CDR3, as DNA: TGTGCCAGCAGTTCGGACTTACGGGGGACCCAGCATTTT.

This clone was observed a handful of times. V gene TRBV4-2 combines with J gene TRBJ2-5; 9 bases line up with TRBD2. With V trimmed by 4 bases and J by 2 bases, 8 bases remained unmatched. The CDR3 runs to 16 residues. Germline V gene lookup returns CDR1 LGHNA and CDR2 YNFKEQ. CDR3: CASSLGASGVQETQYF. The CDR3 nucleotides are TGTGCCAGCAGCCTAGGGGCTAGCGGGGTTCAAGAGACCCAGTACTTC.

V and J are TRBV5-5 and TRBJ1-6; unclear D gene. CDR1 is SGHKS and CDR2 is YYEKEE in the germline V gene (reference sequence). The CDR3 totals 13 residues. The V and J ends lost 2 bases and 7 bases respectively, with 7 bases between them. The CDR3 DNA reads TGTGCCAGCAGCTTTCTGTTAAATTCACCCCTCCACTTT. This codes for CASSFLLNSPLHF.

V and J are TRBV6-6 and TRBJ1-2; tentatively, D is TRBD1 (6 bases). V dropped 6 bases and J dropped 4 bases, with 12 bases sitting between them. Looked up from germline, CDR1 is MNHNY and CDR2 is SVGAGI (reference sequence). The CDR3 loop spans 13 amino acids. CDR3 nucleotide sequence: TGTGCCAGCAGCCCGCAGGGGATCTATGGCTACACCTTC. It specifies CASSPQGIYGYTF.

The rearrangement links TRBV29-1 to TRBJ1-2; D not certain. CDR1 is SQVTM and CDR2 is ANQGSEA in the germline V gene. The CDR3 covers 12 residues. The germline V and J ends were trimmed by 5 bases and 5 bases, with 12 bases remaining between them. For the CDR3, the DNA is TGCAGCGTTTCCGGCGGAATTTATGGCTACACCTTC. It yields the protein CSVSGGIYGYTF.

In this sample, this clone turned up a few times. DNA of the CDR3: TGTGCCAGCAGTTGGAATCAGGGGGCGAACACTGAAGCTTTCTTT. Translating gives CASSWNQGANTEAFF. V is TRBV11-2 and J is TRBJ1-1, with 8 bases fitting TRBD1. CDR3 length equals 15 residues. V shed 6 bases and J 1 base; nucleotides not matched to a gene: 7. Per the germline V gene, CDR1 is SGHAT and CDR2 is FQNNGV.

CDR3 coding DNA: TGTGCCAGTAGTCCTTTAGGGGATCTCTCCTATGAGCAGTTCTTC. It yields the protein CASSPLGDLSYEQFF. V usage is TRBV19 and J usage is TRBJ2-1; a possible D gene is TRBD1 (5 bases). Germline values: CDR1 LNHDA, CDR2 SQIVND (reference sequence). The CDR3 runs 15 residues. V was trimmed by 5 bases and J by 8 bases, leaving 19 bases between them. The whole variable domain, remainder taken from reference TRBV19 and TRBJ2-1, is DGGITQSPKYLFRKEGQNVTLSCEQNLNHDAMYWYRQDPGQGLRLIYYSQIVNDFQKGDIAEGYSVSREKKESFPLTVTSAQKNPTAFYLCASSPLGDLSYEQFFGPGTRLTVL.

This clone was recorded once. The rearrangement links TRBV15 to TRBJ1-2, with TRBD1 matching over 10 bases. There are 15 residues in the CDR3. Germline V gives CDR1 LNHNV, CDR2 YYDKDF (reference sequence). V shed 5 bases and J 3 bases; nucleotides not matched to a gene: 6. The CDR3 spells CATSGTGVRDYGYTF. The CDR3 region has the DNA TGTGCCACCAGCGGGACAGGGGTTAGGGACTATGGCTACACCTTC.

The gene calls are TRBV5-6 and TRBJ2-7; TRBD1 agrees at 9 bases. CDR1 and CDR2 (germline): SGHDT, YYEEEE. The CDR3 runs to 15 residues. Losses at the gene ends were 3 bases for V and 3 bases for J; bases not matched to a gene: 7. The chain's CDR3 is CASSYGDRGGYEQYF. CDR3 DNA: TGTGCCAGCAGCTACGGAGACAGGGGGGGCTACGAGCAGTACTTC.

The CDR3 sequence: CASSLARDTAGEQYF. Here the CDR3 DNA reads TGTGCCAGCAGCTTAGCTCGGGACACGGCAGGGGAGCAGTACTTC. This sequence joins TRBV7-2 and TRBJ2-7, with D perhaps TRBD1 (6 bases). The CDR3 is made up of 15 amino acids. Germline V gene lookup returns CDR1 SGHTA and CDR2 FQGNSA. Between the trimmed V and J ends, which lost 0 bases and 7 bases, there was a span of 16 bases.

The chain couples TRBV2 to TRBJ2-5, with unresolved D. Germline V gene data show CDR1 as SNHLY and CDR2 as FYNNEI. The CDR3 contains 14 residues. Trimming pared 5 bases from V and 1 base from J, leaving 11 bases between. The CDR3 sequence is CASSRISSQETQYF. In nucleotides, the CDR3 is TGTGCCAGCAGTCGTATATCCTCCCAAGAGACCCAGTACTTC.

CDR3 sequence: CASSSGTGKNEQFF. The CDR3 DNA reads TGCGCCAGCAGCTCGGGGACAGGGAAAAATGAGCAGTTCTTC. The V call is TRBV5-1, the J call TRBJ2-1, with 9 bases fitting TRBD1. V was clipped by 3 bases and J by 7 bases; unmatched bases: 5. Germline V lookup: CDR1 SGHRS, CDR2 YFSETQ. This CDR3 has 14 amino acids. The variable domain in full, with the rest retrieved from reference TRBV5-1 and TRBJ2-1, is KAGVTQTPRYLIKTRGQQVTLSCSPISGHRSVSWYQQTPGQGLQFLFEYFSETQRNKGNFPGRFSGRQFSNSRSEMNVSTLELGDSALYLCASSSGTGKNEQFFGPGTRLTVL.

On this clone itself: This CDR3 is also generated by other DNA sequences in the sample. CDR3: CASSYSPANYGYTF. The CDR3 DNA is TGTGCCAGCAGTTACTCCCCAGCTAACTATGGCTACACCTTC. V gene TRBV6-5 combines with J gene TRBJ1-2; D is unclear. The CDR3 sequence is 14 residues long. Trimming took 0 bases from V and 0 from J, leaving 5 bases between them. Germline assignment: CDR1 MNHEY and CDR2 SVGAGI.

The chain joins TRBV10-3 to TRBJ1-4, with 7 positions matching TRBD1. Unmatched junction bases numbered 9, after V lost 8 bases and J lost 3 bases. Germline V gene data show CDR1 as ENHRY and CDR2 as SYGVKD. The CDR3 has 15 residues. CDR3 protein: CAIGSPGTANEKLFF. The CDR3 DNA sequence: TGTGCCATCGGGAGCCCAGGGACAGCTAATGAAAAACTGTTTTTT.

The V and J genes are TRBV9 and TRBJ1-3, with TRBD1 identical over 9 bases. There are 15 residues in the CDR3. Germline CDR1 and CDR2: SGDLS and YYNGEE. J lost 6 bases, V lost 2 bases, and 6 bases had no gene match. The CDR3 is CASSVDGTGLNTIYF. The CDR3 DNA reads TGTGCCAGCAGCGTCGATGGGACAGGGTTAAACACCATATATTTT.

The J gene is TRBJ1-1, the V gene TRBV18; tentatively, D is TRBD1 (5 bases). Germline V lookup: CDR1 KGHSH, CDR2 LQKENI. CDR3 length equals 13 residues. The V and J ends lost 3 bases and 2 bases respectively, with 7 bases between them. The CDR3 DNA reads TGTGCCAGCTCACCCGGGGGAAACACTGAAGCTTTCTTT. It codes for CASSPGGNTEAFF.

This clone was seen a few times. The genes are TRBV11-3 and TRBJ2-5; no clear D. Germline CDR1 is SGHNT and CDR2 is YENEEA. The CDR3 is made up of 14 amino acids. V dropped 1 base and J dropped 5 bases, with 11 bases sitting between them. In nucleotides, the CDR3 is TGTGCCAGCAGCTTAGGGGCCTCGGCGGAGACCCAGTACTTC. Amino acid sequence: CASSLGASAETQYF. The whole variable domain, filled in from reference TRBV11-3 and TRBJ2-5, reads EAGVVQSPRYKIIEKKQPVAFWCNPISGHNTLYWYLQNLGQGPELLIRYENEEAVDDSQLPKDRFSAERLKGVDSTLKIQPAELGDSAVYLCASSLGASAETQYFGPGTRLLVL.

CDR3 amino acids: CASSFQGGEQYF. The CDR3 DNA sequence: TGTGCCAGCAGCTTCCAGGGGGGCGAGCAGTACTTC. This rearrangement joins TRBV6-6 to TRBJ2-7; maybe TRBD1 (7 bases). The CDR3 covers 12 residues. Germline CDR1 and CDR2: MNHNY and SVGAGI (reference sequence). V was cut by 6 bases and J by 6 bases, with 12 bases left in between.

The chain combines TRBV18 with TRBJ2-3; TRBD2 matches at 15 bases. The CDR3 is 18 amino acids. V lost 6 bases and J lost 5; bases outside the gene matches: 12. Per germline, CDR1 KGHSH and CDR2 LQKENI. The CDR3 here is CASSTGLAGGRGQDTQYF. The CDR3 DNA sequence: TGTGCCAGCTCTACAGGACTAGCGGGGGGGCGGGGTCAAGATACGCAGTATTTT. Based on the CDR3 plus reference TRBV18 and TRBJ2-3, the full variable domain is NAGVMQNPRHLVRRRGQEARLRCSPMKGHSHVYWYRQLPEEGLKFMVYLQKENIIDESGMPKERFSAEFPKEGPSILRIQQVVRGDSAAYFCASSTGLAGGRGQDTQYFGPGTRLTVL.

The chain recombines TRBV18 with TRBJ1-1; no clear D. CDR1 KGHSH and CDR2 LQKENI come from the germline V gene. Trimming removed 2 bases at V and 2 bases at J, with 15 bases between. CDR3 length: 16 amino acids. In DNA, the CDR3 is TGTGCCAGCTCACCAAACCGGGAGATTTATAACACTGAAGCTTTCTTT. Protein: CASSPNREIYNTEAFF.

In this sample, this clone turned up a few times. The chain uses TRBV28 and TRBJ2-7; unclear D gene. The CDR3 has 13 residues. Germline CDR1 reads MDHEN; CDR2 reads SYDVKM. Trimming left V 2 bases short and J 7 bases short, with 12 bases between. The CDR3 here is CASSLAERWEQYF. For the CDR3, the DNA is TGTGCCAGCAGTTTAGCGGAACGCTGGGAGCAGTACTTC.